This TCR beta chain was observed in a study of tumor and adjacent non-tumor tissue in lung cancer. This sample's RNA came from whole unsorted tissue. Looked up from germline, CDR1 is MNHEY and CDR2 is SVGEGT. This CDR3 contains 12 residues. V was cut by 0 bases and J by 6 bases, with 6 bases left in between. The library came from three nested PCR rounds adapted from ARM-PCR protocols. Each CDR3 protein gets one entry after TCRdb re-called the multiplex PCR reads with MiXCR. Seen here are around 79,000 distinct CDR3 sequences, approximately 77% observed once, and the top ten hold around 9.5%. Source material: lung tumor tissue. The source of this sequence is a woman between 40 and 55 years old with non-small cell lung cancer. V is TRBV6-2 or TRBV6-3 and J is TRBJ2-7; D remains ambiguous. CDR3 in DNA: TGTGCCAGCAGTTACTCGAGTAGCGAGCAGTACTTC. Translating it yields CASSYSSSEQYF.